The T cell receptor beta chain described here comes from a study of cytomegalovirus exposure and HLA in healthy donors. The V and J ends lost 6 bases and 6 bases respectively, with 11 bases between them. The germline V gene has CDR1 LNHDA and CDR2 SQIVND (reference sequence). CDR3 length equals 12 residues. A note on this clone: Antigen unknown.

Findings of the study overall: By HLA locus, TCR association rates varied in a later analysis, with DRB1 showing the most and HLA-C the fewest. What a later analysis showed was that several of the most significant clusters appeared linked to common viral pathogens. The authors later found HLA-associated TCR beta chains more clonally expanded than equally common others. Indistinguishable V segments, including TRBV6-2 and TRBV6-3, were excluded.

The PCR made use of 60 Vbeta and 13 Jbeta primers. Here immunoSEQ multiplex PCR was the method, and the copy in TCRdb shows in-frame clones only, minus some. The sample contains about 160,000 clones, approximately 80% of which appear only once. Source material: PBMCs. The sequence came from a man aged 50-59 years in good health and CMV-seropositive. The chain has TRBV19 and TRBJ1-2; D unresolved. CDR3 DNA: TGTGCCAGTAGCATCCCGCCGGATGGCTACACCTTC. Amino acid sequence: CASSIPPDGYTF.